This record looks at one TCR beta chain sequence and its context. Its matching antigen is unknown. TCRdb keeps only in-frame clones here, not all; method: immunoSEQ multiplex PCR. The table has around 370,000 clones, around 90% seen once; the top ten hold under 4%. This record comes from a study of Ad26.COV2.S vaccination and SARS-CoV-2 variants. Trimming stripped 0 bases from V and 6 bases from J, with 3 bases between. Germline CDR1 is MNHNY and CDR2 is SVGAGI (reference sequence). This CDR3 contains 12 residues. General study findings and limits: Similar non-spike TCR breadth was seen in vaccine and placebo recipients. The TCR breadth and depth analyses may have understated or missed part of the total T cell responses. Vaccinees displayed broader spike-specific TCR repertoires than placebo recipients. Substantial post-vaccination breadth of spike-specific CD8+ and CD4+ T cell responses was reported.

The sample in question was peripheral blood, obtained after recovery from COVID-19. The TCR comes from a human donor who had recovered from COVID-19. The chain links TRBV6-6 to TRBJ1-5, with unresolved D. The CDR3 is CASSYSGQPQHF. The CDR3 nucleotides read TGTGCCAGCAGTTACTCGGGTCAGCCCCAGCATTTT.